This TCR beta chain derives from a study of Ad26.COV2.S vaccination and SARS-CoV-2 variants. Study information: The donor was enrolled in the Ad26.COV2.S arm of the COV1001 trial.

The treatment is: 15 to 20 received Ad26.COV2.S at low or high dose, single or two shots; roughly five received placebo; per-sample allocation not given. Day 63 following the first vaccine or placebo injection was when the samples were taken. The protocol was immunoSEQ multiplex PCR, while the TCRdb copy is restricted to in-frame clones and leaves out a portion. Of roughly 300,000 clones in the sample, about 89% are singletons; the top ten hold approximately 4.5%. J lost 4 bases, V lost 5 bases, and 5 bases had no gene match. The CDR3 is 15 residues long. Germline V gene lookup returns CDR1 MNHEY and CDR2 SVGAGI.

The receptor was derived from a person between 18 and 65 years old who received the Ad26.COV2.S COVID-19 vaccine or a placebo. The sequences come from peripheral blood, collected in a trial of Ad26.COV2.S vaccine versus placebo. The chain employs TRBV6-5 and TRBJ2-3; 11 bases match TRBD2. The CDR3 coding sequence is TGTGCCAGCAGTCATCCGACTAGCGGGGCAGATACGCAGTATTTT. As protein: CASSHPTSGADTQYF.